These 20 T cell receptor beta chains share one sample of origin, sequenced in a study of tumor-infiltrating lymphocytes in primary liver carcinoma. Synthesis of TCR beta cDNA was carried out from 500 ng total RNA with a constant-region primer. Libraries covering TCR beta were generated through three nested multiplex PCR rounds (using a slightly modified ARM-PCR). The first two PCR rounds used TRBV1-TRBV30 forward primers with a C-beta reverse primer, nine to eleven cycles each. MiXCR, run by TCRdb on the multiplex PCR reads, gives a single entry per CDR3 protein. The sample has approximately 80,000 distinct CDR3 sequences; approximately 69% are singletons. Unsorted bulk tissue (about 18-32 mg) underwent RNA and DNA co-extraction. The specimen sequenced was tumor-adjacent normal liver tissue. Receptors originate from a man aged 40-49 years with primary liver carcinoma and hepatitis B virus infection.

V and J are TRBV28 and TRBJ2-1; 11 nucleotides agree with TRBD2. V was clipped by 11 bases and J by 1 base; unmatched bases: 1. From germline, CDR1 is MDHEN and CDR2 SYDVKM. CDR3 length: 13 amino acids. CDR3 sequence: CAASGRSYNEQFF. CDR3 bases: TGTGCCGCTAGCGGGAGGTCCTACAATGAGCAGTTCTTC.

For this clonotype: The junction does not match germline at one end; this may be a read error. CDR3 region: CSVGASVSYEQYF. CDR3 nucleotides: TGCAGCGTTGGTGCTAGCGTGAGCTACGAGCAATACTTC. V usage is TRBV29-1 and J usage is TRBJ2-7; TRBD2 might be the D (6 bases). The CDR3 is made up of 13 amino acids. In germline, CDR1 is SQVTM, CDR2 ANQGSEA.

As to this clonotype: The germline gene is not matched at one end of the junction; a read error may be the cause. The V gene is TRBV29-1, the J gene TRBJ2-6; possible D gene TRBD1, 5 bases. This CDR3 spans 13 amino acids. Germline V gives CDR1 SQVTM, CDR2 ANQGSEA. CDR3 sequence reads: CSVAAYGANVLTF. In DNA form, the CDR3 reads TGCAGCGTTGCGGCCTATGGGGCCAATGTCCTGACTTTC.

This clonotype occurred many times. This chain joins TRBV7-9 and TRBJ2-1; D remains unclear. The CDR3 is 14 amino acids. Per the germline V gene, CDR1 is SEHNR and CDR2 is FQNEAQ (reference sequence). Trimming removed 3 bases from V and 7 bases from J, with 13 bases in between. The CDR3 reads CASSFGPGRNEQFF. CDR3 nucleotides: TGTGCCAGCAGCTTTGGGCCAGGTCGGAATGAGCAGTTCTTC.

The gene calls are TRBV4-3 and TRBJ2-6; D assignment may be TRBD1 or TRBD2 (5 bases each). The V end was cut by 11 bases, the J end by 0 bases, with 17 bases between. Germline CDR1 and CDR2: LGHNA and YSLEER. The CDR3 runs to 16 residues. The CDR3 DNA is TGCGCCGGCGGCCAAGATGGGGGCTCTGGGGCCAACGTCCTGACTTTC. Protein sequence: CAGGQDGGSGANVLTF.

Ten or more counts support this clonotype. This chain connects TRBV5-6 to TRBJ2-1, with 8 bases matching TRBD2. This CDR3 region has 16 residues. V lost 9 bases, J lost 4 bases, and 15 bases stayed unmatched. CDR1 is SGHDT, CDR2 YYEEEE, per germline. The CDR3 DNA reads TGTGCCACTACTGTCCTTGGCCCGGGAGGGTACAATGAGCAGTTCTTC. Its protein product is CATTVLGPGGYNEQFF. Looking up the rest from reference TRBV5-6 and TRBJ2-1 gives the full variable domain: DAGVTQSPTHLIKTRGQQVTLRCSPKSGHDTVSWYQQALGQGPQFIFQYYEEEERQRGNFPDRFSGHQFPNYSSELNVNALLLGDSALYLCATTVLGPGGYNEQFFGPGTRLTVL.

In regard to this clonotype: Sequence at one end of the junction differs from germline and may be a read error. This chain uses TRBV5-1 with TRBJ1-4; the D is unclear. This CDR3 has 15 residues. Germline values: CDR1 SGHRS, CDR2 YFSETQ. The CDR3 nucleotides read TGCGCCAGCAGCTTGGGGGCAGATACTAATGAAAAAATGTTTTTT. Translated: CASSLGADTNEKMFF.

This clonotype has ten or more counts. The chain is built from TRBV24-1 and TRBJ2-3; 7 nucleotides line up with TRBD2. The junction had 10 bases not matched to a gene; V was cut back by 4 bases and J by 1 base. This CDR3 is built from 17 residues. CDR1 and CDR2 (germline): KGHDR, SFDVKD. The CDR3 loop is CATSDTSSGPGTDTQYF. The CDR3 DNA reads TGTGCCACCAGTGACACCTCTAGCGGCCCAGGCACAGATACGCAGTATTTT.

Concerning this clonotype: At one of its ends the junction is not consistent with the germline gene, which may arise from a read error. This chain links TRBV7-9 with TRBJ2-7; D may correspond to TRBD1 or TRBD2 (8 bases each). Germline CDR1 and CDR2: SEHNR and FQNEAQ (reference sequence). The CDR3 contains 12 residues. The CDR3 here is CASGTGPYEQCF. CDR3 DNA sequence: TGTGCTAGCGGGACAGGCCCCTACGAGCAGTGCTTC. The whole variable domain, filled in from reference TRBV7-9 and TRBJ2-7, reads DTGVSQNPRHKITKRGQNVTFRCDPISEHNRLYWYRQTLGQGPEFLTYFQNEAQLEKSRLLSDRFSAERPKGSFSTLEIQRTEQGDSAMYLCASGTGPYEQCFGPGTRLTVT.

Turning to this clonotype: One junction end does not reproduce the germline sequence, and a read error may be involved. This CDR3 reads CASNEEFGDRQPQHF. The CDR3, as DNA: TGTGCCAGCAATGAAGAATTCGGGGATAGGCAACCCCAGCATTTT. The gene calls are TRBV6-1 and TRBJ1-5, with D unclear. Germline V gives CDR1 MNHNS, CDR2 SASEGT. The CDR3 length is 15 residues.

A word on this clonotype: This clone may be a read error of a much larger clone one base away. The chain carries TRBV4-3 and TRBJ2-1, with D unresolved. Looked up from germline, CDR1 is LGHNA and CDR2 is YSLEER. The CDR3 runs 16 residues. Here the CDR3 reads CAGSQFLPPADNEQFF. The CDR3 DNA is TGCGCCGGCAGCCAATTCCTCCCCCCGGCGGACAATGAGCAGTTCTTC.

In regard to this clonotype: Its ends do not fully match the called genes, so a read error is possible. This rearrangement joins TRBV28 to TRBJ2-2, with TRBD1 matching 10 bases. Germline CDR1 and CDR2: MDHEN and SYDVKM. This CDR3 is built from 17 residues. DNA of the CDR3: TGTGCCAGCAGAGGGGGACAGGGGTATCGGAACACCGGGGGGCTGTTTTTT. Residues: CASRGGQGYRNTGGLFF.

A note on this clonotype: A much larger clone lies a single base off, so this may be a read error. The chain employs TRBV29-1 and TRBJ2-1; 7 nucleotides line up with TRBD1. Looked up from germline, CDR1 is SQVTM and CDR2 is ANQGSEA. The CDR3 consists of 14 residues. V was pared by 7 bases and J by 8 bases, with 14 bases of the junction left unmatched. DNA of the CDR3: TGCAGCGCCGTCAGGGGGAACTCTTACGATGAGCAGTTCTTC. Its translation is CSAVRGNSYDEQFF.

As regards this clonotype: At one end the junction does not follow the germline gene, possibly because of a read error. The V and J genes are TRBV4-2 and TRBJ1-1; no clear D. Germline V lookup: CDR1 LGHNA, CDR2 YNFKEQ. The CDR3 has 14 amino acids. The CDR3 sequence: CASSTNQRGAEVIF. In DNA form, the CDR3 reads TGTGCCAGCAGCACAAACCAGAGAGGCGCTGAAGTTATCTTT.

About this clonotype: At one end the junction does not follow the germline gene, possibly because of a read error. The chain links TRBV29-1 to TRBJ2-3; perhaps TRBD2 as D (6 bases). Looked up from germline, CDR1 is SQVTM and CDR2 is ANQGSEA. CDR3 length equals 13 residues. CDR3 sequence reads: CSVDVTSTVTHYF. CDR3 bases: TGCAGCGTTGACGTAACTAGCACAGTTACGCACTATTTT.

Many counts were recorded for this clonotype. The chain is built from TRBV5-1 and TRBJ2-1, with 11 bases that match TRBD2. The CDR3 covers 14 residues. J was trimmed by 8 bases and V by 7 bases; bases with no gene match: 8. The germline CDR1 and CDR2 sequences are SGHRS and YFSETQ. CDR3 amino acids: CASSLLAGGYEQFF. Here the CDR3 DNA reads TGCGCCAGCTCTCTTCTAGCGGGAGGTTATGAGCAGTTCTTC.

As for this clonotype: Germline and junction disagree at one end, which may indicate a read error. The rearrangement joins TRBV4-1 to TRBJ2-1; 9 nucleotides agree with TRBD2. This CDR3 spans 17 amino acids. The germline CDR1 and CDR2 sequences are MGHRA and YSYEKL. The CDR3 reads CASSQDRFGTSYKEQFF. The CDR3 DNA sequence: TGCGCCAGCAGCCAAGATCGATTCGGGACTAGCTACAAAGAGCAGTTCTTC.

The chain employs TRBV30 and TRBJ2-3; D possibly corresponds to TRBD2 (5 bases). The CDR3 extends over 14 amino acids. Trimming pared 8 bases from V and 6 bases from J, leaving 21 bases between. Looked up from germline, CDR1 is GTSNPN and CDR2 is SVGIG (reference sequence). CDR3 residues: CAPSRTLGKDTQYF. DNA of the CDR3: TGTGCCCCGAGCAGGACTTTGGGGAAGGATACGCAGTATTTT.

In regard to this clonotype: At one end the junction does not follow the germline gene, possibly because of a read error. V gene TRBV4-1 combines with J gene TRBJ2-3; 9 bases are shared with TRBD1. Germline V gene data show CDR1 as MGHRA and CDR2 as YSYEKL. The CDR3 extends over 15 amino acids. DNA for the CDR3: TGCGCCGGCAGCCTTTCGGGACAGGGAATAGATACGCAGTATTTT. Protein: CAGSLSGQGIDTQYF.

This clonotype was detected only once. Since the CDR3 does not end with the conserved phenylalanine or tryptophan, this likely comes from a read error. The chain has TRBV11-2 and TRBJ1-2; no firm D call. The CDR3 runs 15 residues. Germline CDR1 is SGHAT and CDR2 is FQNNGV. In nucleotides, the CDR3 is TGTGCTAACAGCTTTTCCGAGCTTTTTCTCGAGGGCTACACCTTA. Translating it yields CANSFSELFLEGYTL.